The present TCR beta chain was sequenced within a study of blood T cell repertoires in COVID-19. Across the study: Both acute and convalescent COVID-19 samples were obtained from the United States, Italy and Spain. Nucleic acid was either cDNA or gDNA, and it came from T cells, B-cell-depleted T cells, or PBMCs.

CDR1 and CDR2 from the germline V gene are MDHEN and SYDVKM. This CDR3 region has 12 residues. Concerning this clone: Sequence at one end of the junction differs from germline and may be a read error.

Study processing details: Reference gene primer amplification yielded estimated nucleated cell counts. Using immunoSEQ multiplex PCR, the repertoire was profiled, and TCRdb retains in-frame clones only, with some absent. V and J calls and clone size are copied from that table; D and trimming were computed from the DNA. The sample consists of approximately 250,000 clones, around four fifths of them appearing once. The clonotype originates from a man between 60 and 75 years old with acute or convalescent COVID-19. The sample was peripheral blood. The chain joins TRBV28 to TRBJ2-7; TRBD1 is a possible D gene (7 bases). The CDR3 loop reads CASSLPSQGRNF. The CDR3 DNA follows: TGTGCCAGCAGTTTACCCTCACAGGGGAGGAACTTC.